The source of this T cell receptor (beta chain) is a study of blood T cell repertoires in COVID-19. Assay: immunoSEQ multiplex PCR; the TCRdb copy retains only in-frame clones and omits some. This sample has about 160,000 clones, with 75% to 90% found just once. V lost 3 bases and J 4 bases, leaving 7 bases between the germline ends. The CDR3 length is 13 residues. Looked up from germline, CDR1 is SGHRS and CDR2 is YFSETQ. The sample was peripheral blood. This rearrangement joins TRBV5-1 to TRBJ2-2; D is uncertain. The source of this sequence is a human donor with acute or convalescent COVID-19. The donor label of this sample is uncertain. This chain's CDR3 is CASSYTITGELFF. Written as DNA, the CDR3 is TGCGCCAGCAGCTATACAATCACCGGGGAGCTGTTTTTT. The whole variable domain, filled in from reference TRBV5-1 and TRBJ2-2, reads KAGVTQTPRYLIKTRGQQVTLSCSPISGHRSVSWYQQTPGQGLQFLFEYFSETQRNKGNFPGRFSGRQFSNSRSEMNVSTLELGDSALYLCASSYTITGELFFGEGSRLTVL.